Listed below are T cell receptor beta chains from one sample, sequenced in a study of CD8+CD57+ T cells in acquired aplastic anemia. TCRdb analysed the reads with MiXCR anew, one entry per CDR3 protein. The table shows some 200,000 distinct CDR3 sequences, with about half occurring only once. The sample was sorted CD4+, CD8+, or CD8+CD57+ T cells (not recorded which) from PBMCs. Every receptor here comes from a human donor with aplastic anemia. The CDR3 runs from the conserved cysteine through the conserved F or W. D genes are given only for firm matches. Clone size is stated in some rows and not others, as once, few, many or a class when expanded.

clone size	D gene	V gene	J gene	CDR3 DNA	CDR3 protein
many	-	TRBV29-1	TRBJ2-7	TGCAGCGTACGACAGGCTCCCGAATCCTACGAGCAGTACTTC	CSVRQAPESYEQYF
-	-	TRBV7-2	TRBJ1-1	TGTGCCAGCAGCCAAGGACAGTGGAACACTGAAGCTTTCTTT	CASSQGQWNTEAFF
-	TRBD1	TRBV2	TRBJ1-4	TGTGCCATCCACCCTGGGCAGGGGGAAGAAAAACTGTTTTTT	CAIHPGQGEEKLFF
-	-	TRBV10-3	TRBJ2-3	TGTGCCATCAGTGAGAGTCCCCTCGATACGCAGTATTTT	CAISESPLDTQYF
many	TRBD1	TRBV9	TRBJ2-7	TGTGCCAGCAGCGTCGGGACAGGGGGATCGTACGAGCAGTACTTC	CASSVGTGGSYEQYF
-	-	TRBV2	TRBJ1-2	TGTGCCAACGCCGACCGCGTTAGCTACACCTTC	CANADRVSYTF
once	-	TRBV2	TRBJ2-7	TGTGCCAGCAGTGAAGGAGGGAGGTACGAGCAGTACTTC	CASSEGGRYEQYF
-	-	TRBV19	TRBJ2-7	TGTGCCAGTAGTACGGACTCGACCGCCTCCTACGAGCAGTACTTC	CASSTDSTASYEQYF
once	TRBD1	TRBV19	TRBJ2-7	TGTGCCAGTAGTATACCGGGACAGGGAGGCGAGCAGTACTTC	CASSIPGQGGEQYF
many	TRBD1	TRBV2	TRBJ1-2	TGTGCCAGCAGACCGATTCAGGGGGCGCATGGCTACACCTTC	CASRPIQGAHGYTF
many	-	TRBV9	TRBJ1-2	TGTGCCAGCAGCCCCGGGGAGGGGCGCCCCTATGGCTACACCTTC	CASSPGEGRPYGYTF
once	TRBD2	TRBV20-1	TRBJ2-3	TGCAGTGCTAGGGAGGCCCCCGTTAGCGGGACGCGGGGCACAGATACGCAGTATTTT	CSAREAPVSGTRGTDTQYF
many	TRBD1	TRBV3-1	TRBJ1-2	TGTGCCAGCAGCCAAGAGGGCAGGGGGATAGGCACCTTC	CASSQEGRGIGTF
-	-	TRBV24-1	TRBJ2-5	TGTGCCACCAGTGATTCCCAGCCTGGGACGCAAGAGACCCAGTACTTC	CATSDSQPGTQETQYF
many	-	TRBV2	TRBJ2-7	TGTGCCAGCAGACTACAGGGCCACGAGCAGTACTTC	CASRLQGHEQYF
-	-	TRBV7-2	TRBJ2-2	TGTGCCAGCAGCTTGGCCGGGGCCACCGGGGAGCTGTTTTTT	CASSLAGATGELFF
-	-	TRBV28	TRBJ1-2	TGTGCCAGCAGTTTAATAGGTAATAACTATGGCTACACCTTC	CASSLIGNNYGYTF
many	TRBD2	TRBV19	TRBJ2-5	TGTGCCAGTAGTATTCTAGCGGGCAACCAAGAGACCCAGTACTTC	CASSILAGNQETQYF
many	-	TRBV20-1	TRBJ1-2	TGCAGTGCTGGGAACAGCTTCAACTATGGCTACACCTTC	CSAGNSFNYGYTF
many	-	TRBV12-3/TRBV12-4	TRBJ2-7	TGTGCCAGCAGTTTAACCCACAGCTCCTACGAGCAGTACTTC	CASSLTHSSYEQYF
-	-	TRBV19	TRBJ2-3	TGTGCCAGTAGTCCCATCACCCTCCGGGACCGACAGTATTTT	CASSPITLRDRQYF
many	-	TRBV30	TRBJ1-6	TGTGCCTGGACTACGGGACGAGATAATTCACCCCTCCACTTT	CAWTTGRDNSPLHF
-	-	TRBV2	TRBJ1-1	TGTGCCAGCAGTGACCCGCGAGGCACTGAAGCTTTCTTT	CASSDPRGTEAFF
-	-	TRBV10-3	TRBJ2-1	TGTGCCATCAGAACCACAGGGTCTGATGGTGAGCAGTTCTTC	CAIRTTGSDGEQFF
-	-	TRBV6-6	TRBJ1-5	TGTGCCAGCAGAGTTGGGCCCCAGCATTTT	CASRVGPQHF
many	-	TRBV29-1	TRBJ2-7	TGCAGCGTTGTGTGGGGGGCCTACGAGCAGTACTTC	CSVVWGAYEQYF
few	-	TRBV7-8	TRBJ1-3	TGTGCCAGCAGCTTCAAGGTTGGAAACACCATATATTTT	CASSFKVGNTIYF
many	-	TRBV20-1	TRBJ2-5	TGCAGTGCTAGGTACAGGCTCGAAGAGACCCAGTACTTC	CSARYRLEETQYF
-	-	TRBV12-3/TRBV12-4	TRBJ2-2	TGTGCCAGCACCATAGTATTAAACACCGGGGAGCTGTTTTTT	CASTIVLNTGELFF
-	TRBD1	TRBV19	TRBJ1-5	TGTGCCAGTATGAAGGACAGGGTAAGCAATCAGCCCCAGCATTTT	CASMKDRVSNQPQHF
many	TRBD1	TRBV6-1	TRBJ1-1	TGTGCCAGCAGTGAAAACCCACAGGGGCGAGCTTTCTTT	CASSENPQGRAFF
-	TRBD2	TRBV29-1	TRBJ2-7	TGCAGCGTTGAGACTAGCGGGGCCTACGAGCAGTACTTC	CSVETSGAYEQYF
-	-	TRBV6-5	TRBJ2-5	TGTGCCAGCAGTTACTGGGGCAGGGAAGTTACAGAGACCCAGTACTTC	CASSYWGREVTETQYF
-	TRBD2	TRBV19	TRBJ2-2	TGTGCCAGTAGTCCGCGGGGACTAGCGGGGGGGCTTACCGGGGAGCTGTTTTTT	CASSPRGLAGGLTGELFF
many	-	TRBV5-6	TRBJ2-1	TGTGCCAGCAGCTCGGGGGCCGGCTACAATGAGCAGTTCTTC	CASSSGAGYNEQFF
-	TRBD2	TRBV25-1	TRBJ2-5	TGTGCCAGCAGTGTAGCGGGGGACATCAAAGAGACCCAGTACTTC	CASSVAGDIKETQYF
many	-	TRBV2	TRBJ2-5	TGTGCCAGCAGTGACTATTGGGTTCAAGAGACCCAGTACTTC	CASSDYWVQETQYF
-	-	TRBV20-1	TRBJ2-1	TGCAGTGCTAGAGATGTCAATTCGGTGGACGGGATTTTCCATGAGCAGTTCTTC	CSARDVNSVDGIFHEQFF
few	-	TRBV20-1	TRBJ2-3	TGCAGTGCTAGACCCGAGAAGGATACGCAGTATTTT	CSARPEKDTQYF
many	-	TRBV7-2	TRBJ2-7	TGTGCCAGCAGCTCGGAATACGAGCAGTACTTC	CASSSEYEQYF
many	TRBD1	TRBV6-5	TRBJ1-1	TGTGCCAGCAGACTCGACAGGGGACGCACTGAAGCTTTCTTT	CASRLDRGRTEAFF
-	-	TRBV20-1	TRBJ1-1	TGCAGTGCTAGAGAATCGTCCGGGAAGGGTGGAACTGAAGCTTTCTTT	CSARESSGKGGTEAFF
-	-	TRBV12-3/TRBV12-4	TRBJ2-6	TGTGCCAGCCTTTCTCCTGGGGCCAACGTCCTGACTTTC	CASLSPGANVLTF
-	-	TRBV20-1	TRBJ2-7	TGCAGTGCTAGGTACAGCTCCTACGAGCAGTACTTC	CSARYSSYEQYF
-	-	TRBV15	TRBJ2-7	TGTGCCACCAGCAGTAGATTCGGGAAGTTGGGCTACGAGCAGTACTTC	CATSSRFGKLGYEQYF
-	TRBD2	TRBV25-1	TRBJ2-1	TGTGCCAGCAGTATAACGGCGGGAGCTTACAATGAGCAGTTCTTC	CASSITAGAYNEQFF
-	TRBD1	TRBV19	TRBJ2-3	TGTGCCAGTAGCGCCACAGGGGGGAAGGGGGATACGCAGTATTTT	CASSATGGKGDTQYF
-	-	TRBV27	TRBJ2-3	TGTGCCAGCAGTTTTACCGGACTGATGGATACGCAGTATTTT	CASSFTGLMDTQYF
-	TRBD2	TRBV15	TRBJ2-3	TGTGCCACCAGCAGTAGCGGGAGGGCCACAGATACGCAGTATTTT	CATSSSGRATDTQYF
-	-	TRBV5-6	TRBJ1-5	TGTGCCAGCAGCTCGCGACAGTACTCCAATCAGCCCCAGCATTTT	CASSSRQYSNQPQHF
-	-	TRBV15	TRBJ1-3	TGTGCCACCAGGGGGGCGGGCGCTGGAAACACCATATATTTT	CATRGAGAGNTIYF
-	-	TRBV6-5	TRBJ1-1	TGTGCCAGCAGTTACAAAGGGGAAGCTTTCTTT	CASSYKGEAFF
few	-	TRBV2	TRBJ1-5	TGTGCCAGCAAGGACGGACGCAATCAGCCCCAGCATTTT	CASKDGRNQPQHF
-	TRBD1	TRBV25-1	TRBJ1-1	TGTGCCAGGGTGGACAGGGGGGAAACTGAAGCTTTCTTT	CARVDRGETEAFF
many	-	TRBV7-3	TRBJ2-2	TGTGCCAGCAGCTTAAACCGGGCAGCGATTAACACCGGGGAGCTGTTTTTT	CASSLNRAAINTGELFF
-	-	TRBV11-2	TRBJ2-2	TGTGCCAGCAGCCCGTACGGGGGGCTTGAACCCACCGGGGAGCTGTTTTTT	CASSPYGGLEPTGELFF
many	TRBD1	TRBV6-1	TRBJ2-7	TGTGCCAGCAGGTCGACAGGGGGATCGAGCGAGCAGTACTTC	CASRSTGGSSEQYF
many	-	TRBV5-6	TRBJ1-2	TGTGCCAGCAGCTTATCGCCGGACTCCAACTATGGCTACACCTTC	CASSLSPDSNYGYTF